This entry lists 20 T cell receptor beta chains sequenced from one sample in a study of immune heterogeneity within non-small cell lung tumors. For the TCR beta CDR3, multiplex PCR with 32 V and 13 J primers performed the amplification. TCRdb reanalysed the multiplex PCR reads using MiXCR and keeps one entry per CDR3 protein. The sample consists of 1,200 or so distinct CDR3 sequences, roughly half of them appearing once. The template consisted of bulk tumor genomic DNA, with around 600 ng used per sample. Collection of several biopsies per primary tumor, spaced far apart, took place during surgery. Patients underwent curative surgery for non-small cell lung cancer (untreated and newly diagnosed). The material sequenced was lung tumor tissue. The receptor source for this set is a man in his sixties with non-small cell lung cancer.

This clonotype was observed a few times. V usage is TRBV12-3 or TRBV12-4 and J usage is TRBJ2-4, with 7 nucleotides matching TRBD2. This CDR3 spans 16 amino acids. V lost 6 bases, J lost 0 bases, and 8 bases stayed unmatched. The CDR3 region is CASRPSGKLAKNIQYF. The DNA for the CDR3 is TGTGCCAGCAGACCTAGCGGAAAACTAGCCAAAAACATTCAGTACTTC.

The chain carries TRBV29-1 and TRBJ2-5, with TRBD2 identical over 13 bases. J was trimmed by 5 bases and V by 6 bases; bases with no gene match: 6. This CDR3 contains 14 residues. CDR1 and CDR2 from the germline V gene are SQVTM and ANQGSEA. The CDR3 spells CSVRLAGGIETQYF. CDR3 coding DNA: TGCAGCGTGCGACTAGCGGGAGGAATTGAGACCCAGTACTTC.

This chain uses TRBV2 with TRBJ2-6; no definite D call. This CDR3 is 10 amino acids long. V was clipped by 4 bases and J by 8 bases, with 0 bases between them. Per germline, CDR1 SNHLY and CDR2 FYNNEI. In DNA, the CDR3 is TGTGCCAGCAGTGCCAACGTCCTGACTTTC. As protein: CASSANVLTF.

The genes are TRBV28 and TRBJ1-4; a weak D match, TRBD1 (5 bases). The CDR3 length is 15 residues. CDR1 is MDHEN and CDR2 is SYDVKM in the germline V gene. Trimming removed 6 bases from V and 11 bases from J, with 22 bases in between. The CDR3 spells CASSLLIRGEEKLFF. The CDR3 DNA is TGTGCCAGCAGCCTACTAATCCGAGGGGAGGAGAAACTGTTTTTT.

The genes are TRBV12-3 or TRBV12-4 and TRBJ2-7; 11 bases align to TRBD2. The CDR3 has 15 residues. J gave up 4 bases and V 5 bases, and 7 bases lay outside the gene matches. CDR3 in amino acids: CASSIIAGGPYEQYF. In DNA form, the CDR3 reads TGTGCCAGCAGTATAATAGCGGGAGGGCCATACGAGCAGTACTTC.

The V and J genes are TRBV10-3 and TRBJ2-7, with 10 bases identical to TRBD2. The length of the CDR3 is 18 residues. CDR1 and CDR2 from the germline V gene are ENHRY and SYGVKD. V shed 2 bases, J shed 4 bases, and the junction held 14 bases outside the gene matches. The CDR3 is CAISEGWLAGDRYYEQYF. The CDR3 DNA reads TGTGCCATCAGTGAGGGTTGGCTAGCGGGAGATCGGTATTACGAGCAGTACTTC.

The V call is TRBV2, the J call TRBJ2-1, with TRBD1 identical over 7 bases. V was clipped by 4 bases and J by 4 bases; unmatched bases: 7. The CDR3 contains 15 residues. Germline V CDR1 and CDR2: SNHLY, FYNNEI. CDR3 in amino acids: CASSAQDRNYNEQFF. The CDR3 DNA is TGTGCCAGCAGTGCCCAGGACAGGAATTACAATGAGCAGTTCTTC.

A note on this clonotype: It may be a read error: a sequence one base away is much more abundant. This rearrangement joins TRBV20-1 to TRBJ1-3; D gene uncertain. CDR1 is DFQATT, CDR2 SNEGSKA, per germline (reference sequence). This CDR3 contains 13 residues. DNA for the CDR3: TGCAGTGCCCCGAGCTTCTCTGGAAAAACCATATATTTT. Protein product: CSAPSFSGKTIYF.

CDR3 sequence reads: CAWSVNRANYGYTF. The CDR3 coding sequence is TGTGCCTGGAGTGTCAACAGAGCTAACTATGGCTACACCTTC. The chain employs TRBV30 and TRBJ1-2; the D is unclear. The CDR3 consists of 14 residues. Germline lookup yields CDR1 GTSNPN and CDR2 SVGIG (reference sequence). V lost 0 bases and J 0 bases, leaving 8 bases between the germline ends.

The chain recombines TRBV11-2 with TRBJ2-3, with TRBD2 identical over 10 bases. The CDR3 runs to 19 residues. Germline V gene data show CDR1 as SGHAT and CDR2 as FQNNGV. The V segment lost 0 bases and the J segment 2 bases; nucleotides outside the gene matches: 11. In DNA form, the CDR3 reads TGTGCCAGCAGCTTAGACCCGGCCGGGACTAGCGAACACACAGATACGCAGTATTTT. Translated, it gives CASSLDPAGTSEHTDTQYF.

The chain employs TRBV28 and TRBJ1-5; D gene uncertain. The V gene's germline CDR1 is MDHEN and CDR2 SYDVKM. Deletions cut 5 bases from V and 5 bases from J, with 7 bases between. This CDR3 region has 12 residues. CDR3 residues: CASSAEYQPQHF. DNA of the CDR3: TGTGCCAGCAGTGCAGAATATCAGCCCCAGCATTTT. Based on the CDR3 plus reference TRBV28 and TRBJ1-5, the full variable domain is DVKVTQSSRYLVKRTGEKVFLECVQDMDHENMFWYRQDPGLGLRLIYFSYDVKMKEKGDIPEGYSVSREKKERFSLILESASTNQTSMYLCASSAEYQPQHFGDGTRLSIL.

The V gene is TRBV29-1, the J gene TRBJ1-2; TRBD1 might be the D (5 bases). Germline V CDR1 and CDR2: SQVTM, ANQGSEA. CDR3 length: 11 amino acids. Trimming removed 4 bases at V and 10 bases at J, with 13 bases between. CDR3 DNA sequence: TGCAGCGTTGGCCAGGGAGGAGACTACACCTTC. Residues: CSVGQGGDYTF.

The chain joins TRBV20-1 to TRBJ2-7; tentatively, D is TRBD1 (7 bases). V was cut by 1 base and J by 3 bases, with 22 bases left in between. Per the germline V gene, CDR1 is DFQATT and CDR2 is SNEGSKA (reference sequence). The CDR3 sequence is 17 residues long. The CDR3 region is CSARGQGSGAGHYEQYF. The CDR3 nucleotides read TGCAGTGCTAGAGGACAGGGTTCTGGGGCGGGGCACTACGAGCAGTACTTC.

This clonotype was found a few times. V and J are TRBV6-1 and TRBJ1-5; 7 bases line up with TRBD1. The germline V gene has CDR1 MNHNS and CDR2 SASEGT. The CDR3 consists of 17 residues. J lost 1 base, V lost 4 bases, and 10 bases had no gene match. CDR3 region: CASSAHRQGVSNQPQHF. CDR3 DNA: TGTGCCAGCAGTGCCCACAGACAGGGAGTGAGCAATCAGCCCCAGCATTTT.

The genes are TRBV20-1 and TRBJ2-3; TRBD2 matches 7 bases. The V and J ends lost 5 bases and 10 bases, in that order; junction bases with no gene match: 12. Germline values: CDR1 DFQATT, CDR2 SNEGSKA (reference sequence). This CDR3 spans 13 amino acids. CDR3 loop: CSAQRDYSGAQYF. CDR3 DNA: TGCAGTGCTCAGAGGGACTACTCCGGAGCGCAGTATTTT.

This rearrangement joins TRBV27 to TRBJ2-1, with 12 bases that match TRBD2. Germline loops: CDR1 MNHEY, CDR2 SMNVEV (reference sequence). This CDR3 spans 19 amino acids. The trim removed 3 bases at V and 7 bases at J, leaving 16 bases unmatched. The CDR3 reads CASSLGLTSGSPLWNEQFF. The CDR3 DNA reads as TGTGCCAGCAGTTTGGGATTGACTAGCGGGAGCCCCTTATGGAATGAGCAGTTCTTC.

The CDR3 sequence is CASSEYGTSGSSYNEQFF. The CDR3 DNA follows: TGCGCCAGCAGTGAGTACGGGACTAGCGGGAGCTCCTACAATGAGCAGTTCTTC. The rearrangement uses TRBV10-2 and TRBJ2-1, with 14 bases identical to TRBD2. CDR1 and CDR2 from the germline V gene are WSHSY and SAAADI. The CDR3 length is 18 residues. V lost 1 base to trimming and J lost 0 bases; unmatched junction nucleotides: 2.

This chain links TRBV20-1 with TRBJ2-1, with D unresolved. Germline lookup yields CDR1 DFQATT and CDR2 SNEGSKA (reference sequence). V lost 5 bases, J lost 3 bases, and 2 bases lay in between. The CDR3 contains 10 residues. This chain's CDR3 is CSALYNEQFF. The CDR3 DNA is TGCAGTGCTCTCTACAATGAGCAGTTCTTC.

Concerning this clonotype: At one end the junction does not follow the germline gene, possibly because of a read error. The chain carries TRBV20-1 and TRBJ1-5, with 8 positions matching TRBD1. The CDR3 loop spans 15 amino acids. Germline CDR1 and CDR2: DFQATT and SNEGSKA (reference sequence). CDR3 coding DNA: TGCAGTGCTAGAGTCCCGGGACAGGTTATTCAGCCCCATCATTTT. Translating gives CSARVPGQVIQPHHF.

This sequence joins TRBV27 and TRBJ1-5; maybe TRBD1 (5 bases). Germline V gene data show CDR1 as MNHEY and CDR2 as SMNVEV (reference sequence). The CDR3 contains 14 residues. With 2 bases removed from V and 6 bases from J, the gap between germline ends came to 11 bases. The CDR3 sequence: CASSLLGGGQPQHF. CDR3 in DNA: TGTGCCAGCAGTTTACTGGGCGGGGGTCAGCCCCAGCATTTT.